Given below is one T cell receptor beta chain in context. These data come from a study of graft-versus-host responses after intestinal transplantation. Background on the study: All recipients were given anti-thymocyte globulin induction, and tacrolimus and steroids were then administered for around three years.

The length of the CDR3 is 14 residues. Trimming pared 4 bases from V and 5 bases from J, leaving 15 bases between. Germline V gene data show CDR1 as SGHRS and CDR2 as YFSETQ. Profiling relied on immunoSEQ multiplex PCR, and the TCRdb table lists in-frame clones only, not all of them. This sample has fewer than 70,000 clones, with about nine tenths found just once. The receptor was derived from a human patient who received an intestinal transplant, so some T cells may come from the graft donor. Sequencing used bone marrow, obtained around 730 days after intestinal transplantation. V gene TRBV5-1 combines with J gene TRBJ2-5, with D maybe TRBD2 (6 bases). The DNA of the CDR3 is TGCGCCAGCAGCCCTGGACGGGGGAAGGAGACCCAGTACTTC. Its protein is CASSPGRGKETQYF.